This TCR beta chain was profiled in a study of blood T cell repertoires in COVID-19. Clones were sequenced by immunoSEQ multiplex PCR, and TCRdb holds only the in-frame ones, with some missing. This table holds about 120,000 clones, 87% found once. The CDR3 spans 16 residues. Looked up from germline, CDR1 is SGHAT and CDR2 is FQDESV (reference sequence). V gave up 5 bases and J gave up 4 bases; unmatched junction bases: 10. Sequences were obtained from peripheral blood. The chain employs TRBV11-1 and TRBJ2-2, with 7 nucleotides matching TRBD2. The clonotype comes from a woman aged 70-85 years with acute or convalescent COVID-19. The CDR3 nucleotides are TGTGCCAGCAGCGCGATGTGGCGGGGGTTCACCGGGGAGCTGTTTTTT. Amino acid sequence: CASSAMWRGFTGELFF.